These 8 T cell receptor beta chains share one sample of origin, sequenced in a study of cytomegalovirus exposure and HLA in healthy donors. PCR employed 60 Vbeta and 13 Jbeta primers. Using immunoSEQ multiplex PCR, the repertoire was profiled, and TCRdb retains in-frame clones only, with some absent. The table lists around 190,000 clones, 83% of them singletons, with 1.5% to 2% in the top ten. Input material: PBMCs. The receptors derive from a man aged 40-49 years in good health and CMV-seropositive.

The gene calls are TRBV28 and TRBJ1-2; D remains unclear. The V end was cut by 5 bases, the J end by 5 bases, with 12 bases between. Looked up from germline, CDR1 is MDHEN and CDR2 is SYDVKM. This CDR3 contains 13 residues. CDR3 bases: TGTGCCAGCAGTCCTAAGTTAAGTTATGGCTACACCTTC. The encoded protein is CASSPKLSYGYTF.

V is TRBV6-6 and J is TRBJ1-3; D gene uncertain. V was cut by 7 bases and J by 0 bases, with 16 bases left in between. Germline loops: CDR1 MNHNY, CDR2 SVGAGI (reference sequence). The CDR3 runs to 16 residues. CDR3 sequence reads: CASKLDPDFSGNTIYF. The CDR3 bases are TGTGCCAGCAAGCTAGATCCGGATTTCTCTGGAAACACCATATATTTT.

This chain links TRBV6-5 with TRBJ1-2; unclear D gene. The CDR3 totals 16 residues. Germline CDR1 is MNHEY and CDR2 is SVGAGI. Trimming pared 0 bases from V and 7 bases from J, leaving 18 bases between. The CDR3, as DNA: TGTGCCAGCAGTTACTCCACGGCAGCGTTTTTGGGTGGCTACACCTTC. Encoded protein: CASSYSTAAFLGGYTF.

The J gene is TRBJ1-1, the V gene TRBV14, with TRBD1 identical over 8 bases. CDR1 is SGHDN, CDR2 FVKESK, per germline. J was trimmed by 0 bases and V by 5 bases; bases with no gene match: 8. The length of the CDR3 is 16 residues. CDR3 sequence (DNA): TGTGCCAGCAGCTTTTGGACAGGGCCTATGAACACTGAAGCTTTCTTT. Translating it yields CASSFWTGPMNTEAFF.

The chain recombines TRBV5-1 with TRBJ2-5, with a weak D call TRBD1 (5 bases). This CDR3 spans 15 amino acids. V shed 3 bases and J shed 3 bases, with 15 bases lying between them. In germline, CDR1 is SGHRS, CDR2 YFSETQ. CDR3 region: CASSYDGQGEETQYF. The CDR3 nucleotides read TGCGCCAGCAGCTACGACGGACAAGGGGAAGAGACCCAGTACTTC.

Concerning this clone itself: The same CDR3 also results from other DNA sequences found in this sample. The rearrangement joins TRBV5-1 to TRBJ2-3, with no clear D. V lost 0 bases to trimming and J lost 0 bases, with 5 bases between them. Germline V lookup: CDR1 SGHRS, CDR2 YFSETQ. The CDR3 runs 14 residues. CDR3 DNA: TGCGCCAGCAGCTTGGACAGTAGCACAGATACGCAGTATTTT. Protein product: CASSLDSSTDTQYF.

V usage is TRBV19 and J usage is TRBJ1-5; no firm D call. This CDR3 has 15 amino acids. The ends were cut back, 6 bases at V and 0 bases at J, with 12 bases in the middle. Germline lookup yields CDR1 LNHDA and CDR2 SQIVND (reference sequence). Written as DNA, the CDR3 is TGTGCCAGTAGCCCACCGGGAGATAGCAATCAGCCCCAGCATTTT. It yields the protein CASSPPGDSNQPQHF.

The rearrangement joins TRBV5-1 to TRBJ2-7; perhaps TRBD1 as D (6 bases). V was cut by 7 bases and J by 4 bases, with 15 bases left in between. Germline V gives CDR1 SGHRS, CDR2 YFSETQ. The CDR3 has 13 amino acids. The CDR3 DNA is TGCGCCAGCCAGCGAGAGGGGGTATACGAGCAGTACTTC. This sequence encodes CASQREGVYEQYF.